Each of the 14 T cell receptor beta chains below was sequenced from the same sample in a study of type 1 regulatory T cells. These receptors lack a known antigen. TCRdb ran MiXCR on the reads and lists one entry per CDR3 protein. The table has roughly 67,000 distinct CDR3 sequences, about 69% seen once. Specimen: cultured T cells, either the whole culture or a sorted T cell fraction (not recorded which). Subset specified: Tr1-enriched cell product generated in vitro against host alloantigens. The receptors were gathered from a human donor in good health.

The J gene is TRBJ2-5, the V gene TRBV5-5, with TRBD2 matching over 9 bases. J lost 1 base, V lost 4 bases, and 8 bases had no gene match. This CDR3 region has 16 residues. The V gene's germline CDR1 is SGHKS and CDR2 YYEKEE (reference sequence). In DNA, the CDR3 is TGTGCCAGCAGCCCGGGGGGTAGCGGGAGCCAAGAGACCCAGTACTTC. Translating it yields CASSPGGSGSQETQYF. Full variable domain (outside the CDR3, taken from reference TRBV5-5 and TRBJ2-5): DAGVTQSPTHLIKTRGQQVTLRCSPISGHKSVSWYQQVLGQGPQFIFQYYEKEERGRGNFPDRFSARQFPNYSSELNVNALLLGDSALYLCASSPGGSGSQETQYFGPGTRLLVL.

This clonotype was found a few times. V usage is TRBV20-1 and J usage is TRBJ2-1; 11 nucleotides match TRBD1. The germline V gene encodes CDR1 DFQATT and CDR2 SNEGSKA (reference sequence). V was clipped by 4 bases and J by 0 bases; unmatched bases: 5. The CDR3 covers 16 residues. CDR3 nucleotides: TGCAGTGCTAATGGACAGGGGGCCGGCTCCTACAATGAGCAGTTCTTC. Residues: CSANGQGAGSYNEQFF.

The genes are TRBV9 and TRBJ2-3, with 10 bases aligning to TRBD1. V lost 4 bases, J lost 5 bases, and 7 bases stayed unmatched. The CDR3 length is 15 residues. Germline lookup yields CDR1 SGDLS and CDR2 YYNGEE. Here the CDR3 reads CASSFRRDRGDTQYF. CDR3 sequence (DNA): TGTGCCAGCAGCTTTCGGCGGGACAGGGGAGATACGCAGTATTTT.

This clonotype was seen a single time. The rearrangement links TRBV25-1 to TRBJ2-5, with D possibly being TRBD1 or TRBD2 (5 bases each). This CDR3 spans 17 amino acids. V was cut by 5 bases and J by 4 bases, with 23 bases left in between. Germline values: CDR1 MGHDK, CDR2 SYGVNS. The DNA for the CDR3 is TGTGCCAGCAGTCCAAACACCGGGACCGGTCGGGGAGAGACCCAGTACTTC. Its protein is CASSPNTGTGRGETQYF.

The V call is TRBV6-5, the J call TRBJ1-2; 7 bases align to TRBD1. CDR1 is MNHEY, CDR2 SVGAGI, per germline. The CDR3 is made up of 14 amino acids. V trimming: 7 bases; J trimming: 3 bases; junction bases outside the gene matches: 8. DNA for the CDR3: TGTGCCAGCACCAACGACAGGGAGTACTATGGCTACACCTTC. It codes for CASTNDREYYGYTF.

This clonotype was found once. J is TRBJ2-2 and V is TRBV20-1; D not certain. V was clipped by 0 bases and J by 0 bases, with 11 bases between them. Germline V gene sequence: CDR1 DFQATT, CDR2 SNEGSKA (reference sequence). The CDR3 sequence is 16 residues long. CDR3 residues: CSARDPRGANTGELFF. CDR3 nucleotides: TGCAGTGCTAGAGATCCTCGCGGAGCGAACACCGGGGAGCTGTTTTTT.

This chain links TRBV7-6 with TRBJ1-5; D is ambiguous. V was clipped by 5 bases and J by 3 bases, with 11 bases between them. The length of the CDR3 is 14 residues. The germline CDR1 and CDR2 sequences are SGHVS and FNYEAQ. CDR3 sequence: CASSPGHNNQPQHF. DNA of the CDR3: TGTGCCAGCAGCCCCGGGCACAACAATCAGCCCCAGCATTTT.

This chain uses TRBV27 with TRBJ2-5, with 7 positions matching TRBD2. There are 16 residues in the CDR3. J was trimmed by 1 base and V by 6 bases; bases with no gene match: 11. Germline CDR1 MNHEY, CDR2 SMNVEV (reference sequence). The CDR3 loop is CASSLGTGGGQETQYF. CDR3 nucleotide sequence: TGTGCCAGCAGCCTTGGAACGGGGGGAGGCCAAGAGACCCAGTACTTC.

The V call is TRBV6-1, the J call TRBJ1-1, with D unclear. This CDR3 has 10 amino acids. Germline CDR1 is MNHNS and CDR2 is SASEGT. The V end was cut by 6 bases, the J end by 7 bases, with 6 bases between. DNA for the CDR3: TGTGCCAGCAGCCCACTTGAAGCTTTCTTT. Protein: CASSPLEAFF.

The V gene is TRBV5-1, the J gene TRBJ1-1; weak D call: TRBD1 (5 bases). The CDR3 contains 16 residues. Trimming took off 0 bases at V and 5 bases at J, with 17 bases between the two ends. Looked up from germline, CDR1 is SGHRS and CDR2 is YFSETQ. CDR3 region: CASSLEGSTLGTEAFF. The CDR3 DNA reads as TGCGCCAGCAGCTTGGAGGGGTCCACACTGGGAACTGAAGCTTTCTTT.

The sample holds many counts of this clonotype. V and J are TRBV7-2 and TRBJ2-3; D not certain. Between the trimmed V and J ends, which lost 6 bases and 0 bases, there was a span of 10 bases. This CDR3 is 14 amino acids long. Germline CDR1 reads SGHTA; CDR2 reads FQGNSA. CDR3 sequence (DNA): TGTGCCAGCAGGGAGATTTCAAGCACAGATACGCAGTATTTT. Protein: CASREISSTDTQYF.

This chain joins TRBV20-1 and TRBJ2-6, with no clear D. CDR3 length: 15 amino acids. The V gene lost 0 bases and the J gene lost 1 base, with 7 bases spanning the gap. Germline assignment: CDR1 DFQATT and CDR2 SNEGSKA (reference sequence). The CDR3 DNA is TGCAGTGCTAGAGATACCCGGTCTGGGGCCAACGTCCTGACTTTC. It translates to CSARDTRSGANVLTF.

The genes are TRBV12-3 or TRBV12-4 and TRBJ1-1; weak D call: TRBD1 (6 bases). Trimming took 7 bases from V and 5 from J, leaving 20 bases between them. CDR3 length: 15 residues. CDR3 sequence: CASNTPGGRRTEAFF. CDR3 bases: TGTGCCAGCAACACCCCCGGGGGCCGTCGTACTGAAGCTTTCTTT.

The chain is built from TRBV5-1 and TRBJ1-2; D perhaps matches TRBD1 (5 bases). In germline, CDR1 is SGHRS, CDR2 YFSETQ. V lost 7 bases to trimming and J lost 6 bases, with 13 bases between them. This CDR3 has 12 residues. CDR3: CASSVQGDGYTF. CDR3 sequence (DNA): TGCGCCAGCTCGGTGCAGGGCGATGGCTACACCTTC.